What follows describes a single T cell receptor (beta chain). The antigen is not known. The V end was cut by 0 bases, the J end by 2 bases, with 17 bases between. CDR3 size: 18 residues. Germline CDR1 reads MNHNS; CDR2 reads SASEGT. A multiplex PCR was run with 60 Vbeta primers and 13 Jbeta primers. Clones were sequenced by immunoSEQ multiplex PCR, and TCRdb holds only the in-frame ones, with some missing. Counted here are 150,000 to 200,000 clones, about four fifths occurring once; the ten biggest clones make up 4.8%. This specimen comes from a study of cytomegalovirus exposure and HLA in healthy donors. Overall study findings and caveats: As confirmed in vitro, three CMV-associated chains were specific for CMV antigens.

The clonotype was recovered from a girl aged 5-17 years in good health and CMV-seropositive. The chain couples TRBV6-1 to TRBJ1-5; TRBD1 is a possible D gene (5 bases). Sequencing was done on a sample of PBMCs. This chain's CDR3 is CASSEATLGGAGNQPQHF. The CDR3 DNA reads TGTGCCAGCAGTGAAGCGACATTGGGAGGGGCGGGCAATCAGCCCCAGCATTTT.